This T cell receptor (beta chain) was documented in a study of shared clonotypes between healthy human individuals. General study points: In a few donors, around 4.5% of naive CD4 clonotypes appeared in common.

About this clone itself: Its cognate antigen is unknown.

Naive CD8 cells comprised CD45RO-negative, CCR7-positively selected cells, excluding terminally differentiated effector memory CD45RA+ cells. The donor population consisted of healthy HIV-negative adults with no recent acute infections or vaccinations. The CDR3 spans 16 residues. Per the germline V gene, CDR1 is SEHNR and CDR2 is FQNEAQ (reference sequence). J gave up 2 bases and V 0 bases, and 6 bases lay outside the gene matches. In the original processing: In the immunoSEQ data, sequences were junction-only and lacked quality scores, so filtering differed. TCRdb's copy holds only in-frame clones and misses some; the assay was immunoSEQ multiplex PCR. V, J and clone size are those of that table, while D and trimming were read from the DNA. Of around 1.9 million clones listed, 90% to 95% were seen once; the top ten hold about 1.7%.

Sequences were obtained from naive CD8+ T cells from PBMCs. The chain recombines TRBV7-9 with TRBJ2-7, with TRBD1 matching over 8 bases. The sequence derives from a young man in good health. Some clones in this sample may be carry-over from other donors' samples. CDR3 region: CASSLAPGQDTYEQYF. CDR3 DNA: TGTGCCAGCAGCTTAGCCCCGGGACAGGACACCTACGAGCAGTACTTC.